One T cell receptor (beta chain) is described in this entry. This record belongs to a study of shared clonotypes between healthy human individuals. The CDR3 is 16 amino acids. CDR1 SEHNR and CDR2 FQNEAQ come from the germline V gene (reference sequence). Trimming left V 2 bases short and J 2 bases short, with 13 bases between. The test was conducted at deep level. Tens of thousands of T cell genomes (around 0.2 ug DNA) went into each sorted-subset replicate. The method was immunoSEQ multiplex PCR; TCRdb's version includes in-frame clones alone and lacks a portion of them. The profile shows millions of clones, over 90% of them singletons.

The chain joins TRBV7-9 to TRBJ1-3, with TRBD1 as a possible D gene (5 bases). The sequenced sample was naive CD4+ T cells from PBMCs. Subset noted: CD45RA+ positively selected. The receptor comes from a young man in good health. Some clones in this sample may be carry-over from other donors' samples. The CDR3 nucleotides read TGTGCCAGCAGCTTACCTTCTGGGGGGACTGGAAACACCATATATTTT. Translating it yields CASSLPSGGTGNTIYF.